The source of this TCR beta chain is a study of radiotherapy plus CTLA-4 blockade in lung cancer. Assay: immunoSEQ multiplex PCR; the TCRdb copy retains only in-frame clones and omits some. The sample contains some 90,000 clones, approximately 83% of which appear only once. This CDR3 has 15 residues. The V gene end was trimmed by 3 bases and the J gene end by 5 bases; junction bases not matched to a gene: 5. The germline CDR1 and CDR2 sequences are SEHNR and FQNEAQ (reference sequence). The chain carries TRBV7-9 and TRBJ2-5; 11 bases map to TRBD2. The sequence was obtained from a human donor with non-small cell lung cancer who had a partial response to radiotherapy plus ipilimumab. This specimen was peripheral blood, taken from a patient treated with radiotherapy plus ipilimumab. The CDR3 region is CASSFGTSGWETQYF. Here the CDR3 DNA reads TGTGCCAGCAGCTTCGGGACTAGCGGCTGGGAGACCCAGTACTTC.